The 7 T cell receptor beta chains given below trace back to one sample, sequenced in a study of T cell clonality in common variable immunodeficiency. The assay was immunoSEQ multiplex PCR, and TCRdb's table has in-frame clones only and misses some. The sample is made up of 35,000 to 50,000 clones, none counted only once. Material: peripheral blood mononuclear cells. The receptors shown here come from a person between 18 and 75 years old in good health.

In its sample, this clone was seen a few times. A far larger clone is off by one base, so a read error is likely. The sequence runs out 3 residues before the end of the CDR3; the remainder is reconstructed from the germline J gene. The rearrangement uses TRBV7-6 and TRBJ2-5, with 10 positions matching TRBD2. Germline-derived CDR1 and CDR2 are SGHVS and FNYEAQ. This CDR3 region has 16 residues. Partial CDR3 DNA: TGTGCTAGCAGCTGGGTAGCGGGGGGAAGCCAAGAGACC. It yields the protein CASSWVAGGSQET. The CDR3 reads in full as CASSWVAGGSQETQYF.

This clone was counted ten times or more. Coverage ceases 3 residues before the CDR3 finishes, and the germline J gene fills in the end. The V gene is TRBV6-1, the J gene TRBJ2-3; no clear D. CDR1 MNHNS and CDR2 SASEGT come from the germline V gene. Between the trimmed V and J ends, which lost 0 bases and 4 bases, there was a span of 8 bases. The CDR3 has 14 residues. CDR3 region: CASSEAGPADTQYF. The covered CDR3 bases are TGTGCCAGCAGTGAAGCGGGCCCGGCAGATACG.

This clone was seen ten or more times. The read ends 3 residues before the CDR3 terminus; that terminus is restored from the germline J gene. The rearrangement uses TRBV7-8 and TRBJ2-6; no clear D gene. Trimming stripped 3 bases from V and 4 bases from J, with 16 bases between. The CDR3 has 17 amino acids. From germline, CDR1 is SGHVS and CDR2 FQNEAQ. The DNA read from the CDR3 is TGTGCCAGCAGCTTTGACCCAACTACGGCCGGGGCCAACGTC. Translation: CASSFDPTTAGANV. The CDR3 as a whole reads CASSFDPTTAGANVLTF. The full variable domain, completed using reference TRBV7-8 and TRBJ2-6, is GAGVSQSPRYKVAKRGQDVALRCDPISGHVSLFWYQQALGQGPEFLTYFQNEAQLDKSGLPSDRFFAERPEGSVSTLKIQRTQQEDSAVYLCASSFDPTTAGANVLTFGAGSRLTVL.

This clone was seen ten or more times. CDR3 bases read: TGTGCCAGCAGCTTAGGGCAGGAGAATTCACCC. Protein product: CASSLGQENSP. The CDR3 in full is CASSLGQENSPLHF. The chain is built from TRBV7-8 and TRBJ1-6, with D hard to call. The read terminates 3 residues ahead of where the CDR3 ends, so the germline J gene completes it. This CDR3 has 14 amino acids. Germline CDR1 is SGHVS and CDR2 is FQNEAQ. Trimming pared 1 base from V and 7 bases from J, leaving 8 bases between.

In regard to this clone: The read stops 3 residues short of the end of the CDR3; the missing end is completed from the germline J gene. V usage is TRBV11-2 and J usage is TRBJ2-7; 7 nucleotides align to TRBD1. From germline, CDR1 is SGHAT and CDR2 FQNNGV. J was trimmed by 2 bases and V by 2 bases; bases with no gene match: 6. There are 15 residues in the CDR3. CDR3 DNA, as far as it was read: TGTGCCAGCAGCTTACGACAGGGTGGCACCTACGAG. Its protein is CASSLRQGGTYE. The complete CDR3 reads CASSLRQGGTYEQYF.

This clone was seen repeatedly, ten times or more. The read ends 3 residues early relative to the CDR3; the germline J gene fills the gap. The chain couples TRBV20-1 to TRBJ1-3; D not resolved. Per the germline V gene, CDR1 is DFQATT and CDR2 is SNEGSKA (reference sequence). The CDR3 consists of 14 residues. Trimming took 1 base from V and 2 from J, leaving 9 bases between them. The CDR3 sequence: CSARVQETGNTIYF. The sequenced part of the CDR3 DNA is TGCAGTGCTAGAGTCCAGGAAACTGGAAACACC.

This clone was seen many times. Read sequence stops 3 residues before the CDR3 end, and the germline J gene provides the missing end. V and J are TRBV12-5 and TRBJ2-1; weak D call: TRBD2 (5 bases). Between the trimmed V and J ends, which lost 0 bases and 4 bases, there was a span of 13 bases. In germline, CDR1 is LGHNT, CDR2 FRNRAP. This CDR3 is 16 amino acids long. The CDR3 DNA, read in part, is TGTGCTAGTGGTTTGGTACTCCAGCCGGGGTACAATGAG. Translating gives CASGLVLQPGYNE. The CDR3 as a whole reads CASGLVLQPGYNEQFF.